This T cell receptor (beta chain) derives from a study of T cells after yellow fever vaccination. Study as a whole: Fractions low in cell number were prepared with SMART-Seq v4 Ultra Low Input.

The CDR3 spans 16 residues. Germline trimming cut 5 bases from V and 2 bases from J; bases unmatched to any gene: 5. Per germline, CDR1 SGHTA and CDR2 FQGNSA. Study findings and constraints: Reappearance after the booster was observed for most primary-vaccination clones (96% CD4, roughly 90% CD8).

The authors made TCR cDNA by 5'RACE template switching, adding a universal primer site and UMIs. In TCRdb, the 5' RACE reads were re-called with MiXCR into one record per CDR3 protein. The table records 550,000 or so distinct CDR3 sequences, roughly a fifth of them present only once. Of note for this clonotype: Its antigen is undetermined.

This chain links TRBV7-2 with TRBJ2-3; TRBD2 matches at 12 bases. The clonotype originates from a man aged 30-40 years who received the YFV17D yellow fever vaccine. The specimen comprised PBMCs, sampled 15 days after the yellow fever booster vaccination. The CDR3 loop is CASSTGLAGSTDTQYF. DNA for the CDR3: TGTGCCAGCAGCACAGGACTAGCGGGGTCCACAGATACGCAGTATTTT.